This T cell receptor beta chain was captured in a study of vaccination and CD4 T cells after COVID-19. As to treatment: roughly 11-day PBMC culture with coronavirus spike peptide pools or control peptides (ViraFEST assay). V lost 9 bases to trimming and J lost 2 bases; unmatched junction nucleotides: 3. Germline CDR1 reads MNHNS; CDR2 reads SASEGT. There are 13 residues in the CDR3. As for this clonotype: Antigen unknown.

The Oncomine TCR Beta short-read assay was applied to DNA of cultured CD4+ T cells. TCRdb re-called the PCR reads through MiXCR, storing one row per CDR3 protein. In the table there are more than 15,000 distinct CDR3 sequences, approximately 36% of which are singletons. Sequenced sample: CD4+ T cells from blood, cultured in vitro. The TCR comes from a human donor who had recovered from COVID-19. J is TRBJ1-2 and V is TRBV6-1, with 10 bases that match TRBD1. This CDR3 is CASLDRGNYGYTF. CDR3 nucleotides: TGTGCCAGTCTGGACAGGGGGAACTATGGCTACACCTTC.